The source of this TCR beta chain is a study of T cell responses to AZD1222 COVID-19 vaccine. Only in-frame clones appear in the TCRdb table, and some are missing; sequencing was by immunoSEQ multiplex PCR. The sample shows over 95,000 clones, 70% to 85% of them seen only once. Trimming took 7 bases from V and 4 from J, leaving 15 bases between them. The length of the CDR3 is 14 residues. Germline V gives CDR1 LNHDA, CDR2 SQIVND (reference sequence). The chain joins TRBV19 to TRBJ2-3; D remains unclear. This receptor was obtained from an adult who received the AZD1222 COVID-19 vaccine. The specimen comprised peripheral blood, sampled 28 days after the second AZD1222 dose. The CDR3 loop reads CASTMGGGADTQYF. DNA for the CDR3: TGTGCCAGTACCATGGGCGGTGGGGCAGATACGCAGTATTTT.